This T cell receptor beta chain was identified during a study of blood T cell repertoires in COVID-19. Original processing methods: From reference gene primer amplification, estimates of nucleated cell counts were derived. Using immunoSEQ multiplex PCR, the repertoire was profiled, and TCRdb retains in-frame clones only, with some absent. The D gene and trimming were derived from the DNA, and the V and J assignments and clone size from that table. The sample has about 410,000 clones; 70% to 90% are singletons. The CDR3 contains 13 residues. From germline, CDR1 is SEHNR and CDR2 FQNEAQ (reference sequence). V lost 5 bases to trimming and J lost 8 bases, with 10 bases between them.

The sequence came from a woman in her forties with COVID-19, enrolled during active disease. The specimen was peripheral blood. V and J are TRBV7-9 and TRBJ1-6; D not resolved. As DNA, the CDR3 is TGTGCCAGCAGCCGGACTGTCGATTCACCCCTCCACTTT. Amino acid sequence: CASSRTVDSPLHF.